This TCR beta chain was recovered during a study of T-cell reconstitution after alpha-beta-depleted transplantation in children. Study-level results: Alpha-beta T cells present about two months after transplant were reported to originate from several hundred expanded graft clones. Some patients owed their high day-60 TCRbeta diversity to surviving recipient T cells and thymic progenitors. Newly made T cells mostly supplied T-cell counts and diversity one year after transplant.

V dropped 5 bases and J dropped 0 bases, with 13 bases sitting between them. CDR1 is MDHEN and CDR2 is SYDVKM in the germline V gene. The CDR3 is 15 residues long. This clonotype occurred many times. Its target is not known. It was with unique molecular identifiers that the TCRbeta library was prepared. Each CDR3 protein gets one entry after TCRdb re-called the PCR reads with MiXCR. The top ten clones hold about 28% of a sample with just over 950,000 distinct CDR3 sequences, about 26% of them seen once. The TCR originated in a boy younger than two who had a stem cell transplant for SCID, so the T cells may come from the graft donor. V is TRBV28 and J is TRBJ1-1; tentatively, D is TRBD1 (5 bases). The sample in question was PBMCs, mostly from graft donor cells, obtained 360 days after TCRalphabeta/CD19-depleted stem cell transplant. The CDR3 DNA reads TGTGCCAGCAGTATAGTACAGGTCGTGAACACTGAAGCTTTCTTT. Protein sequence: CASSIVQVVNTEAFF.